This note documents a single T cell receptor (beta chain) sequence. As yet, its antigen is unknown. This sample was taken from a study of beta chain features in type 1 diabetes. Study results and caveats: All four CD4+ subsets of Type 1 diabetes patients contained TCRB CDR3s that were moderately but significantly shorter.

The CDR3 consists of 16 residues. Germline CDR1 SGHNT, CDR2 YYREEE (reference sequence). V dropped 4 bases and J dropped 0; count of bases not matched to a gene: 8. cDNA synthesis used the whole RNA isolate, giving expressed TCRB sequences. Naive, central memory and regulatory T cell samples produced a mean of approximately 3.6 million reads. Clones were read by immunoSEQ multiplex PCR, and TCRdb kept only the in-frame ones, dropping some. The table has over 120,000 clones, roughly a tenth seen once. The clonotype was recovered from a young man in good health. V gene TRBV5-4 combines with J gene TRBJ2-3, with 7 positions matching TRBD2. Sequencing was done on a sample of central memory CD4+ T cells from blood. The CDR3 DNA reads as TGTGCCAGCAGCATAAGAGCGGGGCCTAGCACAGATACGCAGTATTTT. The encoded protein is CASSIRAGPSTDTQYF.